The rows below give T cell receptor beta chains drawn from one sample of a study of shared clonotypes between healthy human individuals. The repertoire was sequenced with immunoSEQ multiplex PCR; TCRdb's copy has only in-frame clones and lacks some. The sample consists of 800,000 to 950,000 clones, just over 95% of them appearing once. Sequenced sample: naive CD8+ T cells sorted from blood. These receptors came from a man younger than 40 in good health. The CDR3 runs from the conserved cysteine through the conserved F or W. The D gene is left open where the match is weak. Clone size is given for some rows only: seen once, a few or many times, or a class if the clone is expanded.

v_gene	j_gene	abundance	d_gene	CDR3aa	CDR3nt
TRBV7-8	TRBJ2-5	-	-	CASSRETQYF	TGTGCCAGCAGTCGGGAGACCCAGTACTTC
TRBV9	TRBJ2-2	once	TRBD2	CASSASGGGELFF	TGTGCCAGCAGCGCTAGCGGAGGCGGGGAGCTGTTTTTT
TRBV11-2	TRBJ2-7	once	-	CASSLDWWEQYF	TGTGCCAGCAGCTTAGATTGGTGGGAGCAGTACTTC
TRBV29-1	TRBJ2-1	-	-	CSVDPGEEQFF	TGCAGCGTTGACCCCGGGGAGGAGCAGTTCTTC
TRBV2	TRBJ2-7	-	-	CASSGQSYEQYF	TGTGCCAGCAGTGGACAGTCCTACGAGCAGTACTTC
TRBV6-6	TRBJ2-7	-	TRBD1	CASSHRDSLNYEQYF	TGTGCCAGCAGTCACCGGGACAGCCTAAACTACGAGCAGTACTTC
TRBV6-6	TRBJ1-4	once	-	CASARYPRGEKLFF	TGTGCCAGCGCCCGTTATCCTCGGGGTGAAAAACTGTTTTTT
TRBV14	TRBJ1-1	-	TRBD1	CASSPRTGAGTEAFF	TGTGCCAGCAGCCCGCGGACAGGGGCTGGAACTGAAGCTTTCTTT
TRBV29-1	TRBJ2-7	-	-	CSVEVSMYEQYF	TGCAGCGTTGAAGTTAGCATGTACGAGCAGTACTTC
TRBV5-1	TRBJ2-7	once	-	CASAQETGGYEQYF	TGCGCCAGCGCCCAGGAGACAGGCGGATACGAGCAGTACTTC
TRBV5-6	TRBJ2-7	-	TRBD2	CASSWTSDYEQYF	TGTGCCAGCAGCTGGACTAGTGACTACGAGCAGTACTTC
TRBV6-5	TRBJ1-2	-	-	CASSYSAAIANYGYTF	TGTGCCAGCAGTTACTCGGCGGCAATAGCTAACTATGGCTACACCTTC
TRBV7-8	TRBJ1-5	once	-	CASSLDTGNQPQHF	TGTGCCAGCAGCTTAGACACGGGTAATCAGCCCCAGCATTTT
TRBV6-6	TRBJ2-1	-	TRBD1	CASSWSLGQGDNEQFF	TGTGCCAGCAGTTGGAGTTTGGGACAGGGAGACAATGAGCAGTTCTTC
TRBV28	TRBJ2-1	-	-	CASSRAYNEQFF	TGTGCCAGCAGTCGGGCTTACAATGAGCAGTTCTTC
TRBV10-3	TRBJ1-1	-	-	CAISETVNTEAFF	TGTGCCATCAGTGAGACTGTGAACACTGAAGCTTTCTTT
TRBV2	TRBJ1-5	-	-	CASSAGKFSNQPQHF	TGTGCCAGCAGCGCCGGGAAATTCAGCAATCAGCCCCAGCATTTT
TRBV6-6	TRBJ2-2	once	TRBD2	CASSKGTSVNTGELFF	TGTGCCAGCAGTAAGGGGACTAGCGTGAACACCGGGGAGCTGTTTTTT
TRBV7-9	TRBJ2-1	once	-	CASSSGSVQFF	TGTGCCAGCAGCTCCGGTTCCGTGCAGTTCTTC
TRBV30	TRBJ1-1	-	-	CACSLVGREAFF	TGTGCCTGCAGTTTAGTCGGAAGGGAAGCTTTCTTT
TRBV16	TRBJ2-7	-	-	CASSQSGQMYEQYF	TGTGCCAGCAGCCAATCGGGGCAGATGTACGAGCAGTACTTC
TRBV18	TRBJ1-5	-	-	CASSPEVDQPQHF	TGTGCCAGCTCACCAGAGGTAGATCAGCCCCAGCATTTT
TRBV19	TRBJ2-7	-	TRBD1	CASSTGGTGDLRTSREQYF	TGTGCCAGTAGTACAGGAGGGACAGGGGATCTCCGGACTTCGAGGGAGCAGTACTTC
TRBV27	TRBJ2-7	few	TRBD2	CASSSGSTYEQYF	TGTGCCAGCAGTAGCGGGAGCACCTACGAGCAGTACTTC
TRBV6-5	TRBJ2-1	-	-	CASSIRDYNEQFF	TGTGCCAGCAGTATTCGGGACTACAATGAGCAGTTCTTC
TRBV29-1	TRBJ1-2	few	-	CSVEGPTNYGYTF	TGCAGCGTTGAAGGGCCGACTAACTATGGCTACACCTTC
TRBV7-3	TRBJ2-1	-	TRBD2	CASSYGHTGLAGLEQFF	TGTGCCAGCAGCTACGGGCACACAGGACTAGCGGGGCTTGAGCAGTTCTTC
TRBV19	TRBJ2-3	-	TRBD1	CASSIRQGSDTQYF	TGTGCCAGTAGTATACGACAGGGTTCAGATACGCAGTATTTT
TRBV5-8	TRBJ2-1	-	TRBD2	CASSLVKRLATYNEQFF	TGTGCCAGCAGCTTGGTAAAGCGACTAGCGACCTACAATGAGCAGTTCTTC
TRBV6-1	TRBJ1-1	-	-	CASILDSLNTEAFF	TGTGCCAGCATCTTGGACAGTTTGAACACTGAAGCTTTCTTT
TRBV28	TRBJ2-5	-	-	CASSLLDDQETQYF	TGTGCCAGCAGTTTGTTGGACGACCAAGAGACCCAGTACTTC
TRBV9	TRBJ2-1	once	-	CASSVGVGNTEQFF	TGTGCCAGCAGCGTGGGGGTAGGGAACACTGAGCAGTTCTTC
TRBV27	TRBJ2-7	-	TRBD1	CASTHSRGQEQYF	TGTGCCAGCACACATTCTAGGGGGCAGGAGCAGTACTTC
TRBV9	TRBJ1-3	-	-	CASSTRNTIYF	TGTGCCAGCAGCACCAGAAACACCATATATTTT
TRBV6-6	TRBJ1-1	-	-	CASERGTEAFF	TGTGCCAGCGAGCGGGGCACTGAAGCTTTCTTT
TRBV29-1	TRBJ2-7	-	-	CSVRDITYEQYF	TGCAGCGTTCGGGACATCACCTACGAGCAGTACTTC
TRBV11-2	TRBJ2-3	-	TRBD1	CASSFGTGNTDTQYF	TGTGCCAGCAGCTTCGGGACAGGGAACACAGATACGCAGTATTTT
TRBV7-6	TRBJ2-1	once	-	CASSLFGGRDEQFF	TGTGCCAGCAGCTTATTCGGTGGTCGGGATGAGCAGTTCTTC
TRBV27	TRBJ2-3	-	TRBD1	CASSSYYRGLSTDTQYF	TGTGCCAGCAGTTCGTACTACAGGGGGCTGAGCACAGATACGCAGTATTTT